Included here is one TCR beta chain sequence, with context. The protocol was immunoSEQ multiplex PCR, while the TCRdb copy is restricted to in-frame clones and leaves out a portion. The sample holds around 360,000 clones, about 90% seen once. This CDR3 is 12 amino acids long. In germline, CDR1 is SGDLS, CDR2 YYNGEE. V was clipped by 4 bases and J by 8 bases; unmatched bases: 3. Researchers sorted participants into cohorts using their self-reported clinical history. This specimen comes from a study of blood T cell repertoires in COVID-19. Study summary: The United States, Italy and Spain were the sources of the acute and convalescent COVID-19 samples.

V and J are TRBV9 and TRBJ1-1, with 9 bases matching TRBD1. The sequence came from a woman aged 25-40 years who had recovered from COVID-19. The specimen sequenced was PBMCs or T cells enriched from blood (not recorded which). The CDR3 DNA follows: TGTGCCAGCAGCCCAGGGACAGGGGAAGCTTTCTTT. It specifies CASSPGTGEAFF.